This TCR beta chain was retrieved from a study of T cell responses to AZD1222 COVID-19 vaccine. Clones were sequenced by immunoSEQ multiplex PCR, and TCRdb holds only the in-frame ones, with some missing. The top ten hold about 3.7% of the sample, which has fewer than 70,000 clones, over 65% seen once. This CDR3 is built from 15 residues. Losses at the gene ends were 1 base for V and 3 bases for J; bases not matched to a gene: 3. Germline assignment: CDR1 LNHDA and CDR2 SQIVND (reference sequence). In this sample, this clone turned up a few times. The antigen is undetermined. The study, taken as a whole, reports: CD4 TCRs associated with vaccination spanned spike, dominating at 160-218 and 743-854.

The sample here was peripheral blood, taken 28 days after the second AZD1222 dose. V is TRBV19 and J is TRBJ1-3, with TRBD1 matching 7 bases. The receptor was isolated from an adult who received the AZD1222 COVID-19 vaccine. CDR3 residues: CASSIGGGDGNTIYF. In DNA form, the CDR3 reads TGTGCCAGTAGTATAGGAGGGGGCGATGGAAACACCATATATTTT.